Listed below are T cell receptor beta chains from one sample, sequenced in a study of blood T cell repertoires in COVID-19. Libraries were prepared by immunoSEQ multiplex PCR; TCRdb keeps only in-frame clonotypes and omits some of them. Of about 73,000 clones listed, roughly 84% are singletons. Specimen: peripheral blood. The source of these receptors is an elderly man with active or convalescent COVID-19. CDR3s include the opening cysteine and the closing phenylalanine or tryptophan. D genes are given only for firm matches. Rows give clone size only sometimes, using once, few, many, or a class for an expanded clone.

V gene	clone size	CDR3 length	D gene	J gene	CDR3 protein	CDR3 DNA
TRBV6-6	NA	14	TRBD1	TRBJ1-5	CASSPQGANQPQHF	TGTGCCAGCAGTCCACAGGGGGCTAATCAGCCCCAGCATTTT
TRBV4-1	NA	15	TRBD1	TRBJ1-5	CASSQDRTGNQPQHF	TGCGCCAGCAGCCAAGATAGGACAGGGAATCAGCCCCAGCATTTT
TRBV7-2	NA	15	NA	TRBJ1-6	CASSLSRAGNSPLHF	TGTGCCAGCAGCCTAAGCAGGGCTGGAAATTCACCCCTCCACTTT
TRBV27	NA	19	TRBD2	TRBJ2-2	CASRPTPLRTSQDTGELFF	TGTGCCAGCAGGCCCACCCCTTTAAGGACTAGCCAAGACACCGGGGAGCTGTTTTTT
TRBV5-3	NA	16	NA	TRBJ1-6	CARSRQESSYNSPLHF	TGTGCCAGAAGTAGACAGGAGAGCTCCTATAATTCACCCCTCCACTTT
TRBV6-5	few	14	TRBD1	TRBJ1-2	CASIMTGVNYGYTF	TGTGCCAGCATTATGACAGGGGTTAACTATGGCTACACCTTC
TRBV10-1	NA	15	NA	TRBJ2-3	CASSESGGAADTQYF	TGCGCCAGCAGTGAGTCTGGGGGGGCCGCAGATACGCAGTATTTT
TRBV6-1	few	13	NA	TRBJ2-1	CASSEVGGSRQFF	TGTGCCAGCAGTGAAGTCGGCGGCAGTCGGCAGTTCTTC
TRBV6-2/TRBV6-3	few	14	NA	TRBJ2-7	CASSTAGSADEQYF	TGTGCCAGCAGTACGGCCGGGTCCGCCGACGAGCAGTACTTC
TRBV10-2	NA	11	NA	TRBJ1-1	CASRNSGWAFF	TGCGCCAGCAGAAACTCAGGGTGGGCTTTCTTT
TRBV30	NA	12	NA	TRBJ1-3	CATAQGGNTIYF	TGTGCCACCGCCCAGGGGGGAAACACCATATATTTT
TRBV6-5	NA	14	TRBD1	TRBJ1-5	CASIDRASDQPQHF	TGTGCCAGCATAGACAGGGCGTCGGATCAGCCCCAGCATTTT
TRBV7-9	NA	12	NA	TRBJ1-2	CASRRDLGGYTF	TGTGCCAGCAGACGCGACCTCGGGGGCTACACCTTC
TRBV6-6	few	14	NA	TRBJ1-6	CASSRERGSSPLHF	TGTGCCAGCAGTCGGGAGCGAGGGAGTTCACCCCTCCACTTT
TRBV5-5	NA	16	TRBD1	TRBJ2-2	CASSSRQGGLTGELFF	TGTGCCAGCAGCTCAAGACAGGGCGGCCTCACCGGGGAGCTGTTTTTT
TRBV11-2	NA	15	TRBD1	TRBJ2-7	CASSSGQGISYEQYF	TGTGCCAGCAGCTCAGGACAGGGGATCTCCTACGAGCAGTACTTC
TRBV19	NA	18	TRBD1	TRBJ2-1	CASRQTQGAGRFYNEQFF	TGTGCCAGTAGGCAAACACAGGGGGCGGGGAGATTCTACAATGAGCAGTTCTTC
TRBV18	NA	15	TRBD1	TRBJ2-7	CASSEGTGGSGEQYF	TGTGCCAGCTCTGAGGGGACAGGGGGCTCGGGCGAGCAGTACTTC
TRBV5-1	NA	16	TRBD2	TRBJ2-7	CASSSGTSGVVDEQYF	TGCGCCAGCAGCTCCGGTACTAGCGGGGTTGTAGACGAGCAGTACTTC
TRBV7-2	NA	15	TRBD2	TRBJ2-3	CASSLAGRAPDTQYF	TGTGCCAGCAGCTTAGCCGGGAGGGCCCCAGATACGCAGTATTTT
TRBV7-6	NA	16	NA	TRBJ1-6	CASSLGPGGGNSPLHF	TGTGCCAGCAGCTTAGGTCCCGGGGGAGGTAATTCACCCCTCCACTTT
TRBV5-1	NA	17	NA	TRBJ2-2	CASSLRASLLGTGELFF	TGCGCCAGCAGCTTGAGGGCTAGCCTTTTGGGCACCGGGGAGCTGTTTTTT